In this sample, the clone carrying this T cell receptor beta chain turned up a few times. Its target is not known. This specimen comes from a study of cytomegalovirus exposure and HLA in healthy donors. V shed 5 bases, J shed 3 bases, and the junction held 10 bases outside the gene matches. CDR1 and CDR2 from the germline V gene are SGHTA and FQGNSA. This CDR3 region has 15 residues. PCR amplification relied on 60 Vbeta primers (plus 13 Jbeta primers). This table comes from immunoSEQ multiplex PCR, and its TCRdb copy is limited to in-frame clones, with some not included. The sample lists 120,000 or so clones; around 82% were seen once. The study, taken as a whole, reports: Reported findings show TCR beta sequences accurately forecast HLA-A and HLA-B alleles in most subjects. Later analysis placed DRB1 highest and HLA-C lowest in TCR association rates, which differed by HLA locus.

Sequenced sample: PBMCs. The clonotype was recovered from a male donor in good health and CMV-seropositive. This chain connects TRBV7-2 to TRBJ2-7; TRBD2 aligns across 7 bases. This CDR3 reads CASSPPGGSRYEQYF. As DNA, the CDR3 is TGTGCCAGCAGCCCTCCGGGCGGGAGTCGCTACGAGCAGTACTTC.